This T cell receptor (beta chain) was captured in a study of T cells in narcolepsy. Study in general: Patients with NT1 or NT2 and healthy control donors were enrolled. Study results and limitations: Autoreactive clonotypes reportedly recurred in blood of same and different patients, not controls. In some patient and control memory CD4+ samples, autoreactive clones were absent. Same-patient CSF and blood CD4+ T cell clonotypes included HCRT-specific and TRIB2-specific autoreactive ones.

The repertoire was sequenced with immunoSEQ multiplex PCR; TCRdb's copy has only in-frame clones and lacks some. The sample lists around 35,000 clones, about 85% occurring once. For this clone: The antigen is not known.

The CDR3 length is 17 residues. Losses at the gene ends were 5 bases for V and 0 bases for J; bases not matched to a gene: 8. CDR1 and CDR2 from the germline V gene are SGHTA and FQGNSA. This chain uses TRBV7-2 with TRBJ2-5; 11 nucleotides agree with TRBD2. The sequencing sample was made of memory (CD45RA-) CD4+ T cells from blood. This TCR derives from a human donor in good health. The CDR3 loop reads CASSPGTSGSYQETQYF. The CDR3, as DNA: TGTGCCAGCAGCCCCGGGACTAGCGGATCTTACCAAGAGACCCAGTACTTC.